Presented here are 4 T cell receptor beta chains from one specimen sequenced in a study of breast tumors, draining lymph nodes, adjacent tissues. Samples came from axillary lymph nodes draining the breast cancer. TCRdb redid the calling of the multiplex PCR reads with MiXCR, one entry per CDR3 protein. The sample has about 180,000 distinct CDR3 sequences, approximately 30% seen once. Material for sequencing was axillary lymph node tissue. These receptors were collected from a female donor with breast cancer. Some clones in this sample may be carry-over from other donors' samples.

This clonotype was picked up a small number of times. One base away lies a much larger clone, so this may be a sequencing read error. This is likely a read error, given that the CDR3 carries no conserved phenylalanine or tryptophan at its end. The chain uses TRBV5-8 and TRBJ1-2; 8 bases are a match to TRBD1. This CDR3 has 17 residues. CDR1 is SGHTS, CDR2 YDEGEE, per germline. Germline trimming cut 4 bases from V and 3 bases from J; bases unmatched to any gene: 14. CDR3 coding DNA: TGTGCCAGCAGCCGGACAGGGACATGGACCACTGACTATGGCTACACCCTC. This codes for CASSRTGTWTTDYGYTL.

The rearrangement links TRBV29-1 to TRBJ1-1; D unclear. The CDR3 runs 15 residues. Germline V gene lookup returns CDR1 SQVTM and CDR2 ANQGSEA. Between the trimmed V and J ends, which lost 3 bases and 0 bases, there was a span of 14 bases. The CDR3 loop reads CSVETTPDLNTEAFF. The CDR3 coding sequence is TGCAGCGTTGAGACGACCCCCGACTTGAACACTGAAGCTTTCTTT.

This clonotype was seen ten or more times. The rearrangement joins TRBV7-2 to TRBJ1-5, with D perhaps matching TRBD1 (5 bases). Trimming removed 3 bases from V and 8 bases from J, with 14 bases in between. This CDR3 contains 14 residues. The germline V gene has CDR1 SGHTA and CDR2 FQGNSA. CDR3 loop: CASSFQLAREPQHF. The CDR3 DNA reads TGTGCCAGCAGCTTCCAACTTGCCAGGGAGCCCCAGCATTTT.

This clonotype was seen ten or more times. This may be a read error: a much more frequent sequence differs by one nucleotide. The chain has TRBV11-2 and TRBJ2-7; 8 positions match TRBD1. Trimming took 4 bases from V and 6 from J; bases not matched to a gene: 5. CDR1 and CDR2 (germline): SGHAT, FQNNGV. There are 13 residues in the CDR3. Here the CDR3 DNA reads TGTGCCAGCAGCTCGGACAGGGTCTCCGAGCAGTACTTC. It is translated as CASSSDRVSEQYF. The full variable domain, rest sourced from reference TRBV11-2 and TRBJ2-7, is EAGVAQSPRYKIIEKRQSVAFWCNPISGHATLYWYQQILGQGPKLLIQFQNNGVVDDSQLPKDRFSAERLKGVDSTLKIQPAKLEDSAVYLCASSSDRVSEQYFGPGTRLTVT.